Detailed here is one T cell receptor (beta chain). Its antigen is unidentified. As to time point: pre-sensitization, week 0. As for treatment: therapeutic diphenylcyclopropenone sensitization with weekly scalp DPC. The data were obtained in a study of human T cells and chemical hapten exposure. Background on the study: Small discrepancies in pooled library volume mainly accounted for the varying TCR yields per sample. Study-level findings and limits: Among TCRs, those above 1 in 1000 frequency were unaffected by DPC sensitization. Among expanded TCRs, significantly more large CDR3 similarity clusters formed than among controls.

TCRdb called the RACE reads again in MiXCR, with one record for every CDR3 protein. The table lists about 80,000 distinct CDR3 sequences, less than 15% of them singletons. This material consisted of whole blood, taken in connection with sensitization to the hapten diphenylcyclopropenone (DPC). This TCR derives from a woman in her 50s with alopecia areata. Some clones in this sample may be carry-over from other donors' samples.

The DNA of the CDR3 is TGCAGTGCTAGAAGAGCGGGAGGGCCTGGCTACGAGCAGTACTTC. This sequence encodes CSARRAGGPGYEQYF. The chain uses TRBV20-1 and TRBJ2-7; TRBD2 matches 10 bases. The germline V gene encodes CDR1 DFQATT and CDR2 SNEGSKA (reference sequence). The CDR3 sequence is 15 residues long. V lost 2 bases, J lost 3 bases, and 7 bases stayed unmatched.